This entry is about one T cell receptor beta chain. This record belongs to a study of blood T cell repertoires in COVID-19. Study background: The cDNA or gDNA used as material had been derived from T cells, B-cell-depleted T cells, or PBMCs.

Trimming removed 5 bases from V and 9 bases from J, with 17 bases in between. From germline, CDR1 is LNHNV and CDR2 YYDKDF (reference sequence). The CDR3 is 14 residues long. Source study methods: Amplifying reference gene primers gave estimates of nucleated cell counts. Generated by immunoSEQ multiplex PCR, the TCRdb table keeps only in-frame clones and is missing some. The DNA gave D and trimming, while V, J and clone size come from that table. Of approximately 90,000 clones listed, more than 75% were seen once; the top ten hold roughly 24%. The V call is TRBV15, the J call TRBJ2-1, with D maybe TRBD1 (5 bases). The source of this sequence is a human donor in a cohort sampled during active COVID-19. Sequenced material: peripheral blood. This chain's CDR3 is CATSVPSGSGEQFF. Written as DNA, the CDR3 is TGTGCCACCAGCGTCCCCTCAGGGTCTGGTGAGCAGTTCTTC. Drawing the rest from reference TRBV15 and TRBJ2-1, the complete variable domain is DAMVIQNPRYQVTQFGKPVTLSCSQTLNHNVMYWYQQKSSQAPKLLFHYYDKDFNNEADTPDNFQSRRPNTSFCFLDIRSPGLGDTAMYLCATSVPSGSGEQFFGPGTRLTVL.